Shown below are 27 T cell receptor beta chains from a single sample sequenced in a study of identical twins. In TCRdb, the 5' RACE reads were re-called with MiXCR into one record per CDR3 protein. Of nearly 250,000 distinct CDR3 sequences in the sample, 5.5% to 7% were seen once. The data also belong to a second study, concerning yellow fever vaccine responses in identical twins.

Sequenced input: memory (CD45RO+) T cells sorted from blood. The receptors derive from a woman in her late teens or twenties in good health.

This clonotype has ten or more counts. This chain links TRBV6-5 with TRBJ2-4, with TRBD2 matching 8 bases. V was pared by 4 bases and J by 3 bases, with 2 bases of the junction left unmatched. The CDR3 is 14 amino acids. Germline V gives CDR1 MNHEY, CDR2 SVGAGI. CDR3 residues: CASSSGLVKNIQYF. Written as DNA, the CDR3 is TGTGCCAGCAGTTCGGGACTAGTCAAAAACATTCAGTACTTC.

This clonotype was detected many times. This chain uses TRBV12-3 or TRBV12-4 with TRBJ2-1; 10 bases map to TRBD2. J lost 1 base, V lost 7 bases, and 7 bases had no gene match. The CDR3 runs 16 residues. Here the CDR3 reads CASTPLAGPSYNEQFF. DNA for the CDR3: TGTGCCAGCACCCCACTAGCGGGGCCATCCTACAATGAGCAGTTCTTC.

This clonotype was seen ten or more times. V is TRBV5-1 and J is TRBJ1-1; the match to TRBD1 covers 8 bases. Germline-derived CDR1 and CDR2 are SGHRS and YFSETQ. J gave up 3 bases and V 2 bases, and 6 bases lay outside the gene matches. The CDR3 runs 15 residues. The DNA for the CDR3 is TGCGCCAGCAGCTTAGCGGGACAGGATTACACTGAAGCTTTCTTT. Its translation: CASSLAGQDYTEAFF. The full variable domain, with the rest looked up from reference TRBV5-1 and TRBJ1-1, is KAGVTQTPRYLIKTRGQQVTLSCSPISGHRSVSWYQQTPGQGLQFLFEYFSETQRNKGNFPGRFSGRQFSNSRSEMNVSTLELGDSALYLCASSLAGQDYTEAFFGQGTRLTVV.

This clonotype has at least ten counts. This chain joins TRBV5-1 and TRBJ2-2; no reliable D call. Germline V lookup: CDR1 SGHRS, CDR2 YFSETQ. The CDR3 contains 17 residues. The V end lost 1 base, the J end lost 6 bases, and 19 bases lay between the germline ends. The CDR3: CASSLNAKATGSGELFF. The CDR3, as DNA: TGCGCCAGCAGCTTGAATGCCAAGGCCACGGGTTCCGGGGAGCTGTTTTTT.

This clonotype was detected a few times. The rearrangement uses TRBV6-1 and TRBJ1-2; D perhaps matches TRBD1 (6 bases). The V and J ends lost 0 bases and 6 bases respectively, with 11 bases between them. CDR3 size: 14 residues. Germline V gene data show CDR1 as MNHNS and CDR2 as SASEGT. The CDR3 DNA sequence: TGTGCCAGCAGTGAAGCGCAGGGGAGGGATGGCTACACCTTC. This sequence encodes CASSEAQGRDGYTF.

This clonotype showed up just a few times. This chain uses TRBV7-3 with TRBJ2-1; 8 bases fit TRBD1. Germline-derived CDR1 and CDR2 are SGHTA and FQGTGA. The ends lost 5 bases at V and 9 bases at J; junction bases unmatched: 15. This CDR3 is 16 amino acids long. CDR3 residues: CASSPLDREARGEQFF. DNA of the CDR3: TGTGCCAGCAGCCCCCTGGACAGGGAAGCAAGGGGTGAGCAGTTCTTC.

V is TRBV5-1 and J is TRBJ2-3; 7 bases fit TRBD2. Germline values: CDR1 SGHRS, CDR2 YFSETQ. There are 16 residues in the CDR3. V dropped 0 bases and J dropped 3; count of bases not matched to a gene: 7. CDR3 in amino acids: CASSLAGGGQTDTQYF. In DNA form, the CDR3 reads TGCGCCAGCAGCTTGGCCGGGGGAGGGCAGACAGATACGCAGTATTTT.

This clonotype was counted between two and nine times. The genes are TRBV7-9 and TRBJ1-2; weak D call: TRBD1 (6 bases). CDR1 and CDR2 from the germline V gene are SEHNR and FQNEAQ (reference sequence). Trimming removed 4 bases from V and 7 bases from J, with 19 bases in between. This CDR3 contains 15 residues. The CDR3 DNA is TGTGCCAGCAGCTCGGCTACAGGGTTTGTAGGTGGCTACACCTTC. Translated: CASSSATGFVGGYTF.

This clonotype was seen many times. The chain carries TRBV6-1 and TRBJ2-7; TRBD1 might be the D (6 bases). CDR3 size: 13 residues. Trimming removed 8 bases at V and 4 bases at J, with 15 bases between. The germline CDR1 and CDR2 sequences are MNHNS and SASEGT. The CDR3 DNA is TGTGCCAGCTCGCGGACAGTCAGTTACGAGCAGTACTTC. This encodes CASSRTVSYEQYF.

The chain joins TRBV20-1 to TRBJ2-1; 7 bases line up with TRBD1. There are 15 residues in the CDR3. Per the germline V gene, CDR1 is DFQATT and CDR2 is SNEGSKA (reference sequence). J was trimmed by 2 bases and V by 5 bases; bases with no gene match: 9. This CDR3 is CSAPQTGTAYNEQFF. Here the CDR3 DNA reads TGCAGTGCTCCTCAAACGGGGACAGCCTACAATGAGCAGTTCTTC.

This clonotype turned up a few times. This chain connects TRBV10-3 to TRBJ2-2; D perhaps matches TRBD1 (6 bases). Per germline, CDR1 ENHRY and CDR2 SYGVKD. CDR3 size: 13 residues. Trimming took 3 bases from V and 5 from J, leaving 7 bases between them. CDR3 loop: CAISDRGTGELFF. The CDR3 nucleotides are TGTGCCATCAGTGACAGGGGAACCGGGGAGCTGTTTTTT.

This clonotype was seen at least ten times. V and J are TRBV5-1 and TRBJ2-1; 9 bases are shared with TRBD1. CDR1 SGHRS and CDR2 YFSETQ come from the germline V gene. With 7 bases clipped from V and 8 bases from J, the junction kept 13 bases outside the gene matches. There are 15 residues in the CDR3. The CDR3 bases are TGCGCCAGCCTTAATACCGGGACAGGGAGCGATGAGCAGTTCTTC. Residues: CASLNTGTGSDEQFF.

There are many counts of this clonotype. The genes are TRBV27 and TRBJ2-7; TRBD2 matches 7 bases. V lost 5 bases and J lost 7; bases outside the gene matches: 14. The CDR3 sequence is 15 residues long. The germline gives CDR1 MNHEY, CDR2 SMNVEV (reference sequence). The CDR3 is CASSKSGTLPWEQYF. DNA for the CDR3: TGTGCCAGCAGTAAGAGCGGGACGCTACCCTGGGAGCAGTACTTC.

A few counts support this clonotype. One end of the junction is discordant with germline, which a read error may explain. The chain has TRBV11-2 and TRBJ2-4; TRBD1 matches at 10 bases. This CDR3 has 15 amino acids. Germline CDR1 and CDR2: SGHAT and FQNNGV. The CDR3 region has the DNA TGTGCCAGCAGCCTAGAAGGACAGGGGGGGAACATTCAGTACTTC. Translating gives CASSLEGQGGNIQYF. Full variable domain (missing parts from reference TRBV11-2 and TRBJ2-4): EAGVAQSPRYKIIEKRQSVAFWCNPISGHATLYWYQQILGQGPKLLIQFQNNGVVDDSQLPKDRFSAERLKGVDSTLKIQPAKLEDSAVYLCASSLEGQGGNIQYFGAGTRLSVL.

This clonotype has a count of ten or more. V gene TRBV20-1 combines with J gene TRBJ2-5; TRBD1 matches at 10 bases. The J segment lost 3 bases and the V segment lost 6 bases, leaving 10 bases of the junction unmatched. CDR1 and CDR2 from the germline V gene are DFQATT and SNEGSKA (reference sequence). The CDR3 totals 15 residues. The CDR3 DNA follows: TGCAGTGCGCCTACCTCGGGACAGGGGAAAGAGACCCAGTACTTC. Amino acid sequence: CSAPTSGQGKETQYF.

This clonotype came up many times. The genes are TRBV20-1 and TRBJ1-3, with a tentative D call TRBD1 (6 bases). The V end was cut by 3 bases, the J end by 6 bases, with 15 bases between. Germline V gene lookup returns CDR1 DFQATT and CDR2 SNEGSKA (reference sequence). The CDR3 covers 14 residues. The DNA of the CDR3 is TGCAGTGCTAGTCCGGGGGCTCAGGCAAACACCATATATTTT. This sequence encodes CSASPGAQANTIYF.

This clonotype was counted many times. This chain joins TRBV4-1 and TRBJ2-1; possible D gene TRBD2, 7 bases. The germline V gene encodes CDR1 MGHRA and CDR2 YSYEKL. Trimming shortened V by 1 base and J by 1 base, and 14 bases separated the two germline ends. The CDR3 is 17 amino acids. In DNA form, the CDR3 reads TGCGCCAGCAGCCAAGGTTCGGGGGGCGTGTCCTACAATGAGCAGTTCTTC. Translation: CASSQGSGGVSYNEQFF.

At least ten counts were recorded for this clonotype. The genes are TRBV24-1 and TRBJ2-3; D not resolved. Germline V gives CDR1 KGHDR, CDR2 SFDVKD. The V gene lost 1 base and the J gene lost 5 bases, with 3 bases spanning the gap. This CDR3 contains 12 residues. The CDR3 DNA follows: TGTGCCACCAGTGATTTAGGAGATACGCAGTATTTT. Its translation is CATSDLGDTQYF.

The J gene is TRBJ2-3, the V gene TRBV6-1; the match to TRBD1 covers 8 bases. The CDR3 sequence is 16 residues long. Unmatched junction bases numbered 6, after V lost 2 bases and J lost 2 bases. Germline values: CDR1 MNHNS, CDR2 SASEGT. CDR3 sequence reads: CASSETPGQVTDTQYF. CDR3 nucleotides: TGTGCCAGCAGTGAAACCCCGGGACAGGTCACAGATACGCAGTATTTT.

V and J are TRBV29-1 and TRBJ2-2, with D perhaps matching TRBD1 (6 bases). The germline gives CDR1 SQVTM, CDR2 ANQGSEA. CDR3 length equals 14 residues. The germline V and J ends were trimmed by 6 bases and 0 bases, with 11 bases remaining between them. This CDR3 reads CSVAGTTNTGELFF. CDR3 coding DNA: TGCAGCGTGGCTGGGACAACGAACACCGGGGAGCTGTTTTTT.

This clonotype showed up many times. V gene TRBV29-1 combines with J gene TRBJ2-5; D not resolved. CDR3 length: 12 residues. V was pared by 5 bases and J by 1 base, with 8 bases between. CDR1 is SQVTM and CDR2 is ANQGSEA in the germline V gene. The CDR3 region is CSVRVTQETQYF. In DNA form, the CDR3 reads TGCAGCGTTCGGGTTACCCAAGAGACCCAGTACTTC.

The V call is TRBV5-1, the J call TRBJ2-6; TRBD1 aligns across 10 bases. The V gene's germline CDR1 is SGHRS and CDR2 YFSETQ. V was clipped by 4 bases and J by 0 bases; unmatched bases: 4. The CDR3 runs 17 residues. CDR3 nucleotides: TGCGCCAGCAGCCCCGGGACAGGGGTCTCTGGGGCCAACGTCCTGACTTTC. Amino acids: CASSPGTGVSGANVLTF.

The chain joins TRBV24-1 to TRBJ2-7; D is perhaps TRBD1 (6 bases). The CDR3 contains 15 residues. The V end was cut by 5 bases, the J end by 0 bases, with 13 bases between. Germline V gives CDR1 KGHDR, CDR2 SFDVKD. The CDR3 DNA reads TGTGCCACCAGTGGTCCGGGACAAAGCTCCTACGAGCAGTACTTC. Encoded protein: CATSGPGQSSYEQYF.

The V and J genes are TRBV28 and TRBJ2-1; TRBD2 is a possible D gene (6 bases). CDR1 and CDR2 (germline): MDHEN, SYDVKM. The CDR3 is made up of 16 amino acids. V lost 5 bases and J lost 0, with 14 bases in between. The CDR3 loop is CASSGIAETSYNEQFF. Written as DNA, the CDR3 is TGTGCCAGCAGTGGGATAGCGGAAACCTCCTACAATGAGCAGTTCTTC.

This clonotype appeared many times. J is TRBJ1-1 and V is TRBV28, with 7 positions matching TRBD1. Germline V gene sequence: CDR1 MDHEN, CDR2 SYDVKM. The J segment lost 5 bases and the V segment lost 6 bases, leaving 12 bases of the junction unmatched. The CDR3 is 15 amino acids. Written as DNA, the CDR3 is TGTGCCAGCAGAAGCCCTCAGGGGGGGGGAACTGAAGCTTTCTTT. Translated, it gives CASRSPQGGGTEAFF.

At least ten counts were recorded for this clonotype. This rearrangement joins TRBV5-1 to TRBJ2-3; D is perhaps TRBD1 (5 bases). The V gene lost 5 bases and the J gene lost 4 bases, with 11 bases spanning the gap. The germline V gene encodes CDR1 SGHRS and CDR2 YFSETQ. The CDR3 contains 13 residues. CDR3 sequence (DNA): TGCGCCAGCAGACTGCAGGGTCCAGATACGCAGTATTTT. Translated: CASRLQGPDTQYF.

This chain uses TRBV7-9 with TRBJ2-5, with D perhaps matching TRBD1 or TRBD2 (5 bases each). CDR3 length: 16 residues. V was cut by 5 bases and J by 5 bases, with 21 bases left in between. Germline V gene data show CDR1 as SEHNR and CDR2 as FQNEAQ (reference sequence). The CDR3 sequence is CASSPGLQSFSETQYF. CDR3 DNA: TGTGCCAGCAGCCCGGGGCTCCAGTCATTTTCGGAGACCCAGTACTTC.